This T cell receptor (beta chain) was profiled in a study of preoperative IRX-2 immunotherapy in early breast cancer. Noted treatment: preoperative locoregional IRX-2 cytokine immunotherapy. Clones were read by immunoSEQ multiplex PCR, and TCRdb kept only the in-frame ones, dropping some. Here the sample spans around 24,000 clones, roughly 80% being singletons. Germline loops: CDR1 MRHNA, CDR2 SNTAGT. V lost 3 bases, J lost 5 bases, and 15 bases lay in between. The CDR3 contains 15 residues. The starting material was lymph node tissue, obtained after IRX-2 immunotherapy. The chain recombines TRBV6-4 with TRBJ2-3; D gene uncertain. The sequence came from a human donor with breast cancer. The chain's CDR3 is CASSEEVGRGDTQYF. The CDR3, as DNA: TGTGCCAGCAGTGAAGAAGTGGGTCGAGGAGATACGCAGTATTTT.